This TCR beta chain is from a study of T cell changes during pregnancy in multiple sclerosis. In germline, CDR1 is GTSNPN, CDR2 SVGIG (reference sequence). Trimming took 1 base from V and 0 from J; bases not matched to a gene: 7. This CDR3 contains 18 residues. Assay: immunoSEQ multiplex PCR; the TCRdb copy retains only in-frame clones and omits some. There are tens of thousands of clones in the sample; 90% to 95% occur only once, and around 4.9% lies in the top ten. This chain connects TRBV30 to TRBJ2-3; TRBD2 aligns across 13 bases. The sequences come from peripheral blood, collected in the first trimester of pregnancy. The clonotype comes from a female donor in good health, enrolled as a control in a pregnancy study. The CDR3: CAWSAAGLAGPSTDTQYF. CDR3 bases: TGTGCCTGGAGTGCCGCGGGACTAGCGGGACCTAGCACAGATACGCAGTATTTT.